This T cell receptor beta chain emerged from a study of T cells in Graves' hyperthyroidism and ophthalmopathy. Amplified TCR beta CDR3 regions came from RNA transcripts. A first-round RT-PCR of the TCR CDR3 used the HTBI primer set. TCRdb analysed the multiplex PCR reads with MiXCR anew, one entry per CDR3 protein. This sample yields 600,000 to 750,000 distinct CDR3 sequences, of which approximately 15% are seen a single time; about 16% belongs to the top ten. V was clipped by 3 bases and J by 0 bases; unmatched bases: 3. This CDR3 region has 16 residues. Per the germline V gene, CDR1 is SGDLS and CDR2 is YYNGEE.

This chain connects TRBV9 to TRBJ2-3, with 11 bases fitting TRBD1. Input material: blood. The clonotype comes from a man aged 45 to 65 with Graves' hyperthyroidism. This CDR3 is CASSAGQGASTDTQYF. The CDR3 DNA follows: TGTGCCAGCAGCGCCGGACAGGGGGCTAGCACAGATACGCAGTATTTT.